This T cell receptor beta chain was sequenced in a study of blood T cell repertoires in COVID-19. At the level of the study: Specimens from acute and convalescent COVID-19 originated in the United States, Italy and Spain. T cells, B-cell-depleted T cells, or PBMCs supplied cDNA or gDNA.

Here immunoSEQ multiplex PCR was the method, and the copy in TCRdb shows in-frame clones only, minus some. The table shows roughly 160,000 clones, with approximately 86% occurring only once. Notes on this clone: The CDR3 does not end in the conserved phenylalanine or tryptophan, so this is likely a read error. The DNA is left out, because the CDR3 cannot be placed on it with certainty; the CDR3 is given as TCRdb lists it.

With termini counted, the CDR3 has 9 amino acids. This rearrangement joins TRBV23-1 to TRBJ1-1. TRBV23-1 is reported as an ORF; its role is uncertain. The clonotype originates from a woman aged 80 or older with COVID-19, enrolled during active disease. Source material: peripheral blood. The CDR3 reads CASSQYPFP.